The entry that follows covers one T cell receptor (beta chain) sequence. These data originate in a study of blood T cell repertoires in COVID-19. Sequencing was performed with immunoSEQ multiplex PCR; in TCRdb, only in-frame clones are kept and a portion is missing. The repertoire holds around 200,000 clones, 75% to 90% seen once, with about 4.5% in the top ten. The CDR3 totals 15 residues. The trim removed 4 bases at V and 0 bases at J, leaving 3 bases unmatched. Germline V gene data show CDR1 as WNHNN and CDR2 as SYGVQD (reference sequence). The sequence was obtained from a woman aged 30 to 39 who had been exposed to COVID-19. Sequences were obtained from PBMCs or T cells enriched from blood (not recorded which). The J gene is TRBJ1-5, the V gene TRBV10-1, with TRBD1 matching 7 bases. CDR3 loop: CASSGQGNSNQPQHF. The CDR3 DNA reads TGCGCCAGCAGTGGACAGGGTAATAGCAATCAGCCCCAGCATTTT.